A single sample is the source of the 32 T cell receptor beta chains below, sequenced in a study of shared clonotypes between healthy human individuals. The data were produced by immunoSEQ multiplex PCR, yet TCRdb's version contains in-frame clones alone and is incomplete. The repertoire has about 1 million clones, around 76% of them found once; the top ten carry 1.4% to 1.5%. Specimen: memory CD4+ T cells sorted from blood. Noted subset: CD45RA-negative fraction. The receptors stem from a man younger than 35 in good health.

This clone was seen a single time. V is TRBV5-1 and J is TRBJ2-5; D perhaps matches TRBD2 (6 bases). The CDR3 totals 14 residues. Germline CDR1 is SGHRS and CDR2 is YFSETQ. Trimming shortened V by 3 bases and J by 5 bases, and 14 bases separated the two germline ends. CDR3 DNA sequence: TGCGCCAGCAGCTCCCGGGACTCAAGGGAGACCCAGTACTTC. It is translated as CASSSRDSRETQYF.

CDR3 in amino acids: CASSQAGASSYEQYF. CDR3 sequence (DNA): TGTGCCAGCAGCCAGGCAGGGGCCAGCTCCTACGAGCAGTACTTC. V usage is TRBV6-5 and J usage is TRBJ2-7, with a possible D match to TRBD1 (6 bases). Trimming removed 6 bases from V and 0 bases from J, with 15 bases in between. Germline values: CDR1 MNHEY, CDR2 SVGAGI. This CDR3 is 15 amino acids long.

The rearrangement uses TRBV28 and TRBJ1-6; TRBD1 agrees at 7 bases. The V gene end was trimmed by 5 bases and the J gene end by 18 bases; junction bases not matched to a gene: 19. In germline, CDR1 is MDHEN, CDR2 SYDVKM. This CDR3 has 15 amino acids. CDR3 nucleotides: TGTGCCAGCAGTCTGGAACAGGGGACGCTGGAAAGCACCCACTTT. Encoded protein: CASSLEQGTLESTHF. Supplemented by reference TRBV28 and TRBJ1-6, the full variable domain reads DVKVTQSSRYLVKRTGEKVFLECVQDMDHENMFWYRQDPGLGLRLIYFSYDVKMKEKGDIPEGYSVSREKKERFSLILESASTNQTSMYLCASSLEQGTLESTHFGNGTRLTVT.

The chain joins TRBV9 to TRBJ2-1, with TRBD2 as a possible D gene (5 bases). Trimming left V 4 bases short and J 4 bases short, with 15 bases between. There are 15 residues in the CDR3. CDR1 and CDR2 (germline): SGDLS, YYNGEE. CDR3 sequence (DNA): TGTGCCAGCAGCCCGTCGGGATCCGGGTACAATGAGCAGTTCTTC. Its translation is CASSPSGSGYNEQFF.

This clone was counted many times. The chain recombines TRBV5-5 with TRBJ2-2; 8 nucleotides line up with TRBD1. J gave up 1 base and V 2 bases, and 1 base lay outside the gene matches. This CDR3 contains 15 residues. CDR1 is SGHKS, CDR2 YYEKEE, per germline (reference sequence). For the CDR3, the DNA is TGTGCCAGCAGCTTCAGGGGGCAGAACACCGGGGAGCTGTTTTTT. The encoded protein is CASSFRGQNTGELFF.

V and J are TRBV30 and TRBJ1-4; D ambiguous. Germline assignment: CDR1 GTSNPN and CDR2 SVGIG (reference sequence). The CDR3 length is 14 residues. V was clipped by 1 base and J by 5 bases, with 11 bases between them. The CDR3 nucleotides read TGTGCCTGGAGTGGTGCGGCGATCAATGAAAAACTGTTTTTT. Translating gives CAWSGAAINEKLFF.

The rearrangement links TRBV6-5 to TRBJ2-2; D is uncertain. CDR1 MNHEY and CDR2 SVGAGI come from the germline V gene. The CDR3 contains 16 residues. The V end was cut by 0 bases, the J end by 1 base, with 9 bases between. CDR3 amino acids: CASSYSRLLNTGELFF. Written as DNA, the CDR3 is TGTGCCAGCAGTTACTCGAGACTTTTGAACACCGGGGAGCTGTTTTTT.

The V call is TRBV7-2, the J call TRBJ2-3, with TRBD2 matching 11 bases. Germline-derived CDR1 and CDR2 are SGHTA and FQGNSA. CDR3 length: 16 amino acids. V shed 2 bases and J 1 base; nucleotides not matched to a gene: 2. Written as DNA, the CDR3 is TGTGCCAGCAGCTTAACTAGCGGGAGCGGCACAGATACGCAGTATTTT. As protein: CASSLTSGSGTDTQYF. Combining the CDR3 with reference TRBV7-2 and TRBJ2-3 gives the whole variable domain GAGVSQSPSNKVTEKGKDVELRCDPISGHTALYWYRQSLGQGLEFLIYFQGNSAPDKSGLPSDRFSAERTGGSVSTLTIQRTQQEDSAVYLCASSLTSGSGTDTQYFGPGTRLTVL.

This chain joins TRBV6-6 and TRBJ2-5, with 10 bases lining up with TRBD1. CDR3 length: 14 residues. V shed 6 bases, J shed 5 bases, and the junction held 6 bases outside the gene matches. Germline V gene data show CDR1 as MNHNY and CDR2 as SVGAGI (reference sequence). The CDR3 loop is CASRRQGAWETQYF. CDR3 bases: TGTGCCAGCAGACGACAGGGGGCGTGGGAGACCCAGTACTTC.

This clone was counted ten times or more. This rearrangement joins TRBV6-1 to TRBJ2-7; D possibly corresponds to TRBD2 (6 bases). The V and J ends lost 3 bases and 3 bases respectively, with 12 bases between them. Germline V gives CDR1 MNHNS, CDR2 SASEGT. The CDR3 runs 14 residues. The CDR3 loop is CASSEGLGVYEQYF. Written as DNA, the CDR3 is TGTGCCAGCAGTGAGGGACTGGGGGTCTACGAGCAGTACTTC.

CDR3: CASSRGTGDPQYF. The DNA of the CDR3 is TGTGCCAGCAGCCGAGGGACAGGGGATCCGCAGTACTTC. The genes are TRBV6-5 and TRBJ2-7, with 10 bases that match TRBD1. Germline V gene lookup returns CDR1 MNHEY and CDR2 SVGAGI. J lost 9 bases, V lost 6 bases, and 8 bases had no gene match. CDR3 length equals 13 residues.

The V and J genes are TRBV10-1 and TRBJ2-1; 7 bases match TRBD2. V shed 0 bases, J shed 2 bases, and the junction held 4 bases outside the gene matches. The CDR3 totals 16 residues. Germline V gene data show CDR1 as WNHNN and CDR2 as SYGVQD (reference sequence). CDR3 loop: CASSESTGGTYNEQFF. The CDR3 DNA follows: TGCGCCAGCAGTGAGTCGACGGGAGGAACCTACAATGAGCAGTTCTTC.

The table lists this clone with a few counts. J is TRBJ1-1 and V is TRBV4-1; D remains ambiguous. Trimming shortened V by 3 bases and J by 1 base, and 9 bases separated the two germline ends. CDR1 MGHRA and CDR2 YSYEKL come from the germline V gene. CDR3 length: 14 residues. The CDR3 DNA reads as TGCGCCAGCAGCCAGCGTAGGGAGAACACTGAAGCTTTCTTT. Residues: CASSQRRENTEAFF.

This clone was counted a single time. This sequence joins TRBV18 and TRBJ1-2, with D hard to call. The CDR3 totals 15 residues. The V end was cut by 1 base, the J end by 0 bases, with 9 bases between. CDR1 and CDR2 from the germline V gene are KGHSH and LQKENI. In nucleotides, the CDR3 is TGTGCCAGCTCACCACTGGCAGGACCTAACTATGGCTACACCTTC. This translates into CASSPLAGPNYGYTF.

The rearrangement links TRBV19 to TRBJ1-5; D remains ambiguous. The CDR3 totals 13 residues. Germline-derived CDR1 and CDR2 are LNHDA and SQIVND (reference sequence). Trimming shortened V by 3 bases and J by 5 bases, and 8 bases separated the two germline ends. CDR3 in amino acids: CASSIQVDQPQHF. The CDR3 bases are TGTGCCAGTAGTATCCAGGTCGATCAGCCCCAGCATTTT.

This chain joins TRBV5-1 and TRBJ1-5; D is possibly TRBD1 (6 bases). Trimming left V 4 bases short and J 4 bases short, with 15 bases between. The CDR3 is made up of 15 amino acids. The germline V gene has CDR1 SGHRS and CDR2 YFSETQ. This CDR3 is CASSLEGGANQPQHF. CDR3 nucleotide sequence: TGCGCCAGCAGCCTGGAAGGGGGGGCAAATCAGCCCCAGCATTTT.

This clone has only one observation. The chain employs TRBV13 and TRBJ2-2, with D possibly being TRBD1 or TRBD2 (5 bases each). The germline V gene has CDR1 PRHDT and CDR2 FYEKMQ (reference sequence). V was pared by 2 bases and J by 2 bases, with 6 bases between. This CDR3 spans 14 amino acids. The DNA for the CDR3 is TGTGCCAGCAGCTTACGGGACAACACCGGGGAGCTGTTTTTT. Residues: CASSLRDNTGELFF.

This clone was seen a handful of times. This chain joins TRBV10-3 and TRBJ1-4, with a weak D call TRBD1 (6 bases). The germline gives CDR1 ENHRY, CDR2 SYGVKD. The V end lost 4 bases, the J end lost 7 bases, and 13 bases lay between the germline ends. CDR3 length equals 14 residues. The CDR3 is CAISGTGAGEKLFF. DNA of the CDR3: TGTGCCATCAGTGGGACGGGGGCCGGTGAAAAACTGTTTTTT.

As regards this clone: In the same sample, other DNA sequences code for this CDR3. The genes are TRBV30 and TRBJ1-5, with 10 bases identical to TRBD1. This CDR3 has 14 residues. Germline-derived CDR1 and CDR2 are GTSNPN and SVGIG (reference sequence). V was pared by 3 bases and J by 1 base, with 0 bases of the junction left unmatched. CDR3 sequence (DNA): TGTGCCTGGAGGGGACAGGGGAGCAATCAGCCCCAGCATTTT. Translated: CAWRGQGSNQPQHF. Supplemented by reference TRBV30 and TRBJ1-5, the full variable domain reads SQTIHQWPATLVQPVGSPLSLECTVEGTSNPNLYWYRQAAGRGLQLLFYSVGIGQISSEVPQNLSASRPQDRQFILSSKKLLLSDSGFYLCAWRGQGSNQPQHFGDGTRLSIL.

V gene TRBV6-1 combines with J gene TRBJ2-3; 10 nucleotides line up with TRBD2. This CDR3 comprises 15 residues. J lost 1 base, V lost 6 bases, and 4 bases had no gene match. Per the germline V gene, CDR1 is MNHNS and CDR2 is SASEGT. The CDR3 DNA sequence: TGTGCCAGCAGAGTAGCGGGGGGAGGCACAGATACGCAGTATTTT. The encoded protein is CASRVAGGGTDTQYF.

This clone was found a few times. The V gene is TRBV9, the J gene TRBJ1-1; D uncertain. Germline V lookup: CDR1 SGDLS, CDR2 YYNGEE. Trimming took 2 bases from V and 0 from J, leaving 5 bases between them. The CDR3 has 13 amino acids. For the CDR3, the DNA is TGTGCCAGCAGCGTCATGGTGAACACTGAAGCTTTCTTT. This codes for CASSVMVNTEAFF.

This clone appeared a few times. This rearrangement joins TRBV29-1 to TRBJ2-5; possible D gene TRBD1, 5 bases. CDR3 length: 12 amino acids. Trimming took off 2 bases at V and 2 bases at J, with 6 bases between the two ends. The germline gives CDR1 SQVTM, CDR2 ANQGSEA. CDR3: CSVEKGQETQYF. DNA for the CDR3: TGCAGCGTTGAAAAGGGGCAAGAGACCCAGTACTTC.

V usage is TRBV7-2 and J usage is TRBJ2-5, with 7 bases lining up with TRBD2. With 4 bases clipped from V and 7 bases from J, the junction kept 9 bases outside the gene matches. This CDR3 contains 14 residues. CDR1 and CDR2 (germline): SGHTA, FQGNSA. The CDR3: CASSSSAGDGTQYF. The CDR3 nucleotides read TGTGCCAGCAGCTCCTCGGCGGGGGATGGGACCCAGTACTTC.

This clone was counted between two and nine times. The chain recombines TRBV27 with TRBJ2-1; possibly TRBD1 for D (5 bases). The CDR3 contains 15 residues. Germline lookup yields CDR1 MNHEY and CDR2 SMNVEV (reference sequence). V gave up 2 bases and J gave up 0 bases, with 8 bases separating them. CDR3 sequence (DNA): TGTGCCAGCAGTTTACAGGGAACCTCCTACAATGAGCAGTTCTTC. Its translation is CASSLQGTSYNEQFF.

The V call is TRBV5-1, the J call TRBJ1-2; the D gene is possibly TRBD1 (6 bases). CDR1 is SGHRS, CDR2 YFSETQ, per germline. V dropped 4 bases and J dropped 2 bases, with 15 bases sitting between them. The CDR3 extends over 15 amino acids. Here the CDR3 reads CASSDTGSVNYGYTF. CDR3 bases: TGCGCCAGCAGCGATACAGGGTCGGTGAACTATGGCTACACCTTC.

V and J are TRBV27 and TRBJ2-6, with D tentatively TRBD1 (6 bases). Germline V gene data show CDR1 as MNHEY and CDR2 as SMNVEV (reference sequence). Trimming stripped 7 bases from V and 4 bases from J, with 23 bases between. The CDR3 sequence is 18 residues long. CDR3 in DNA: TGTGCCAGCACCCTTCTTTTGGCAGGGGTAAGGGGGGCCAACGTCCTGACTTTC. It is translated as CASTLLLAGVRGANVLTF.

J is TRBJ1-5 and V is TRBV27, with D maybe TRBD1 (6 bases). Trimming left V 6 bases short and J 3 bases short, with 12 bases between. Germline CDR1 reads MNHEY; CDR2 reads SMNVEV (reference sequence). The CDR3 is made up of 14 amino acids. The CDR3: CASSRGGANQPQHF. Written as DNA, the CDR3 is TGTGCCAGCAGCCGGGGGGGGGCCAATCAGCCCCAGCATTTT.

A note on this clone: Other nucleotide sequences in the sample specify the same CDR3. The rearrangement uses TRBV19 and TRBJ2-6; 7 nucleotides align to TRBD1. The CDR3 sequence is 15 residues long. Losses at the gene ends were 7 bases for V and 2 bases for J; bases not matched to a gene: 5. Germline V gives CDR1 LNHDA, CDR2 SQIVND (reference sequence). The CDR3 loop is CASTADRAGANVLTF. DNA for the CDR3: TGTGCCAGTACCGCCGACAGGGCTGGGGCCAACGTCCTGACTTTC.

Notes on this clone: An end of the junction differs from the germline gene, which may be a read error. The genes are TRBV7-7 and TRBJ2-7, with D tentatively TRBD2 (5 bases). The CDR3 spans 12 residues. The germline CDR1 and CDR2 sequences are SSHAT and FNYEAQ (reference sequence). The CDR3 DNA is TGTGCTAGCAGGTGGACTTTCTACGAGCAGTACTTC. The encoded protein is CASRWTFYEQYF.

The V gene is TRBV7-2, the J gene TRBJ2-3, with D unclear. This CDR3 spans 14 amino acids. Trimming left V 5 bases short and J 3 bases short, with 12 bases between. Germline CDR1 is SGHTA and CDR2 is FQGNSA. The CDR3 sequence: CASSLFTRTDTQYF. Here the CDR3 DNA reads TGTGCCAGCAGCCTATTCACGAGGACAGATACGCAGTATTTT.

The V and J genes are TRBV11-2 and TRBJ2-7, with D maybe TRBD2 (6 bases). Germline-derived CDR1 and CDR2 are SGHAT and FQNNGV. CDR3 length equals 16 residues. V was clipped by 0 bases and J by 0 bases, with 12 bases between them. The CDR3 loop reads CASSLDPSASSYEQYF. The DNA of the CDR3 is TGTGCCAGCAGCTTAGATCCTAGCGCGAGCTCCTACGAGCAGTACTTC.

In its sample, this clone was seen a few times. This chain uses TRBV13 with TRBJ2-6, with unresolved D. CDR1 and CDR2 (germline): PRHDT, FYEKMQ (reference sequence). Trimming cost V 5 bases and J 5 bases, with 10 bases left between them. CDR3 length: 14 amino acids. DNA of the CDR3: TGTGCCAGCAGCCGGTCTAGTCGGGCCAACGTCCTGACTTTC. Translated: CASSRSSRANVLTF.